The clone carrying this TCR beta chain occurred a few times. Its specificity is not known. Trimming took 8 bases from V and 0 from J, leaving 7 bases between them. CDR3 length: 12 amino acids. Germline assignment: CDR1 PRHDT and CDR2 FYEKMQ (reference sequence). This specimen comes from a study of beta chain features in type 1 diabetes. cDNA synthesis used the whole RNA isolate, giving expressed TCRB sequences. Here immunoSEQ multiplex PCR was the method, and the copy in TCRdb shows in-frame clones only, minus some. The data show about 360,000 clones, around 12% seen once. Stem cell-like memory, regulatory, central memory and naive CD4+ cells were sorted via CD45RO/CCR7/CD25/CD127/CD95/CD27. Populations obtained by sorting all exceeded 98% purity. Study-wide points: Reduced insertions and increased deletions marked VDJ junctions in type 1 diabetes patients. Across all four CD4+ subsets, people with type 1 diabetes showed modestly shorter TCRB CDR3s. A potential influence of HLA type upon TCRB rearrangement remained unresolved herein.

The sample taken for sequencing was naive CD4+ T cells from blood. V is TRBV13 and J is TRBJ1-2; D remains ambiguous. The clonotype originates from a woman between 18 and 30 years old with type 1 diabetes. CDR3: CASPGANYGYTF. The CDR3 coding sequence is TGTGCCAGCCCGGGAGCTAACTATGGCTACACCTTC. Variable domain in full (rest from reference TRBV13 and TRBJ1-2): AAGVIQSPRHLIKEKRETATLKCYPIPRHDTVYWYQQGPGQDPQFLISFYEKMQSDKGSIPDRFSAQQFSDYHSELNMSSLELGDSALYFCASPGANYGYTFGSGTRLTVV.